These 22 T cell receptor beta chains originate from one sample sequenced in a study of post-analysis software for immune sequencing data. General observations from the study: Roughly 5 TRBV segments (TRBV5-6, TRBV5-1 and TRBV20-1 among them) occurred more frequently in patients than in controls.

Prepared TCR beta cDNA libraries contained unique molecular identifiers. MiXCR was run by TCRdb on the PCR reads, yielding one entry per CDR3 protein. The sample has hundreds of thousands of distinct CDR3 sequences, under 55% seen once. No antigen has been identified for these receptors. Sequencing was done on a sample of blood. These receptors were obtained from a girl between 5 and 17 years old with multiple sclerosis.

The rearrangement uses TRBV28 and TRBJ2-7, with D possibly TRBD1 on 5 matching bases. This CDR3 has 15 residues. V was pared by 10 bases and J by 3 bases, with 22 bases between. Per germline, CDR1 MDHEN and CDR2 SYDVKM. The CDR3 DNA reads as TGTGCCAACAGCATGACAGCGCTCCCCCTCTACGAGCAGTACTTC. It yields the protein CANSMTALPLYEQYF.

Points on this clonotype: A read error may produce the germline difference seen at one junction end. CDR3 in amino acids: CTSSQEAAYEQYF. In DNA, the CDR3 is TGTACCAGCAGCCAAGAAGCAGCCTACGAGCAGTACTTC. The chain couples TRBV4-2 to TRBJ2-7; D ambiguous. Germline CDR1 LGHNA, CDR2 YNFKEQ. The CDR3 length is 13 residues.

This clonotype turned up a few times. The junction and the germline gene differ at one end; a read error may be behind it. This chain links TRBV28 with TRBJ2-5; 9 nucleotides align to TRBD2. The germline V gene encodes CDR1 MDHEN and CDR2 SYDVKM. This CDR3 is built from 15 residues. For the CDR3, the DNA is TGTGTCAGCGCGGGAGGGGGGCGACTTTCCGAGACCCAGTACTTC. This sequence encodes CVSAGGGRLSETQYF. The full variable domain, rest sourced from reference TRBV28 and TRBJ2-5, is DVKVTQSSRYLVKRTGEKVFLECVQDMDHENMFWYRQDPGLGLRLIYFSYDVKMKEKGDIPEGYSVSREKKERFSLILESASTNQTSMYLCVSAGGGRLSETQYFGPGTRLLVL.

The chain employs TRBV25-1 and TRBJ1-2; no definite D call. The germline V and J ends were trimmed by 2 bases and 4 bases, with 8 bases remaining between them. Germline assignment: CDR1 MGHDK and CDR2 SYGVNS. The CDR3 is made up of 13 amino acids. The CDR3 protein is CASSEQSTYGYTF. The CDR3 DNA follows: TGTGCCAGCAGTGAACAAAGTACCTATGGCTACACCTTC.

The CDR3 protein is CSGSRGGYGQFF. CDR3 DNA: TGCAGCGGTAGCCGTGGGGGATACGGGCAGTTCTTC. V gene TRBV29-1 combines with J gene TRBJ2-1; either TRBD1 or TRBD2 may supply D (5 bases each). V gave up 7 bases and J gave up 12 bases, with 19 bases separating them. The CDR3 totals 12 residues. Germline lookup yields CDR1 SQVTM and CDR2 ANQGSEA.

This chain links TRBV15 with TRBJ2-1; TRBD2 might be the D (5 bases). The CDR3 has 16 residues. Germline V lookup: CDR1 LNHNV, CDR2 YYDKDF (reference sequence). Deletions cut 0 bases from V and 2 bases from J, with 11 bases between. The CDR3 loop reads CATSRDRGFTYNEQFF. The CDR3 bases are TGTGCCACCAGCAGAGATAGAGGGTTTACCTACAATGAGCAGTTCTTC.

V and J are TRBV28 and TRBJ2-7, with TRBD2 as a possible D gene (5 bases). The germline V gene has CDR1 MDHEN and CDR2 SYDVKM. Trimming shortened V by 5 bases and J by 0 bases, and 11 bases separated the two germline ends. The CDR3 has 14 amino acids. This CDR3 is CASSPPGISYEQYF. The CDR3 DNA reads as TGTGCCAGCAGTCCACCGGGAATCTCCTACGAGCAGTACTTC.

The chain couples TRBV10-2 to TRBJ2-7; 10 positions match TRBD2. Germline V gene lookup returns CDR1 WSHSY and CDR2 SAAADI. V dropped 7 bases and J dropped 5; count of bases not matched to a gene: 5. The CDR3 runs 13 residues. This CDR3 reads CASILAGADEQYF. The CDR3 coding sequence is TGCGCCAGCATTCTAGCGGGAGCCGACGAGCAGTACTTC.

This clonotype was detected only once. This chain links TRBV18 with TRBJ2-1; 10 nucleotides agree with TRBD2. J gave up 7 bases and V 5 bases, and 8 bases lay outside the gene matches. Germline V gives CDR1 KGHSH, CDR2 LQKENI. The CDR3 sequence is 15 residues long. Written as DNA, the CDR3 is TGTGCCAGCTCATTTAACGGACTAGCGGTAAATGAGCAGTTCTTC. Encoded protein: CASSFNGLAVNEQFF.

CDR3 sequence (DNA): TGCAGTGCTGCGATTTTCGGCAGGGACAATCAGCCCCAGCATTTT. This translates into CSAAIFGRDNQPQHF. This rearrangement joins TRBV20-1 to TRBJ1-5; D possibly corresponds to TRBD1 (5 bases). CDR1 is DFQATT and CDR2 is SNEGSKA in the germline V gene (reference sequence). The CDR3 has 15 residues. Trimming left V 5 bases short and J 3 bases short, with 17 bases between.

The chain joins TRBV5-4 to TRBJ1-5; maybe TRBD1 (5 bases). Germline CDR1 reads SGHNT; CDR2 reads YYREEE (reference sequence). Deletions cut 2 bases from V and 2 bases from J, with 11 bases between. The CDR3 is 15 residues long. The DNA of the CDR3 is TGTGCCAGCAGCTTCCCTCGGGGGGGCAATCAGCCCCAGCATTTT. Amino acids: CASSFPRGGNQPQHF.

V usage is TRBV6-6 and J usage is TRBJ2-7; possibly TRBD2 for D (6 bases). Germline loops: CDR1 MNHNY, CDR2 SVGAGI (reference sequence). There are 13 residues in the CDR3. Trimming shortened V by 5 bases and J by 2 bases, and 10 bases separated the two germline ends. The CDR3 region has the DNA TGTGCCAGCAGTACGGGACTTACCTACGAGCAGTACTTC. This gives the protein CASSTGLTYEQYF.

The V and J genes are TRBV5-1 and TRBJ2-7; D might be TRBD2 (6 bases). Per germline, CDR1 SGHRS and CDR2 YFSETQ. Between the trimmed V and J ends, which lost 0 bases and 3 bases, there was a span of 16 bases. CDR3 length: 16 residues. CDR3 sequence reads: CASSLVAGRGGYEQYF. The CDR3 bases are TGCGCCAGCAGCTTGGTGGCGGGACGGGGTGGCTACGAGCAGTACTTC.

Regarding this clonotype: The junction differs from germline at one of its ends, possibly a read error. The J gene is TRBJ1-2, the V gene TRBV7-2; 11 nucleotides align to TRBD1. Germline V gives CDR1 SGHTA, CDR2 FQGNSA. There are 16 residues in the CDR3. Here the CDR3 reads CVSSLEAGQGGYGYTF. For the CDR3, the DNA is TGTGTCAGCAGCTTAGAGGCGGGACAGGGGGGGTATGGCTACACCTTC.

This clonotype was recorded a few times. CDR3 nucleotides: TGCAGCGTTCGAGACAGGGGGCCCTACTCTGGGGCCAACGTCCTGACTTTC. Amino acids: CSVRDRGPYSGANVLTF. The chain links TRBV29-1 to TRBJ2-6; 10 nucleotides match TRBD1. There are 17 residues in the CDR3. V gave up 5 bases and J gave up 0 bases; unmatched junction bases: 7. The germline V gene encodes CDR1 SQVTM and CDR2 ANQGSEA.

This clonotype occurred a few times. This chain uses TRBV3-1 with TRBJ2-1, with 12 bases lining up with TRBD2. The CDR3 has 16 amino acids. The J segment lost 6 bases and the V segment lost 3 bases, leaving 6 bases of the junction unmatched. CDR1 LGHDT and CDR2 YNNKEL come from the germline V gene (reference sequence). The CDR3 nucleotides are TGTGCCAGCAGCCAGAGAACTAGCGGGAGGCTCAATGAGCAGTTCTTC. It translates to CASSQRTSGRLNEQFF.

This clonotype was seen a few times. The DNA for the CDR3 is TGCGCCAGCAGCCAAGTCTCTAAGGACCTAGGGAGCAATCAGCCCCAGCATTTT. This encodes CASSQVSKDLGSNQPQHF. The chain recombines TRBV4-1 with TRBJ1-5; D is unresolved. The CDR3 is 18 amino acids. Germline V gene sequence: CDR1 MGHRA, CDR2 YSYEKL. Between the trimmed V and J ends, which lost 1 base and 1 base, there was a span of 17 bases.

Worth noting for this clonotype: The junction and the germline gene differ at one end; a read error may be behind it. This chain connects TRBV29-1 to TRBJ2-2; tentatively, D is TRBD1 or TRBD2 (5 bases each). CDR3 length equals 13 residues. CDR1 is SQVTM and CDR2 is ANQGSEA in the germline V gene. This CDR3 is CSVGRAHTRELFF. The CDR3 nucleotides are TGCAGCGTGGGGCGGGCCCACACCAGGGAGCTGTTTTTT.

The chain has TRBV30 and TRBJ2-3, with a weak D call TRBD2 (6 bases). Germline V gene lookup returns CDR1 GTSNPN and CDR2 SVGIG (reference sequence). This CDR3 has 15 amino acids. Trimming stripped 0 bases from V and 4 bases from J, with 14 bases between. The CDR3 bases are TGTGCCTGGAGTGTGGCTGGGAGGCGCCCAGATACGCAGTATTTT. Amino acids: CAWSVAGRRPDTQYF.

J is TRBJ2-2 and V is TRBV6-5; a possible D gene is TRBD2 (5 bases). Trimming left V 4 bases short and J 4 bases short, with 7 bases between. Germline assignment: CDR1 MNHEY and CDR2 SVGAGI. This CDR3 is 13 amino acids long. The CDR3 loop is CASSSAGTGELFF. The CDR3, as DNA: TGTGCCAGCAGTTCGGCGGGCACCGGGGAGCTGTTTTTT.

The rearrangement joins TRBV6-6 to TRBJ1-2; D might be TRBD1 (5 bases). With 2 bases removed from V and 5 bases from J, the gap between germline ends came to 18 bases. Germline CDR1 and CDR2: MNHNY and SVGAGI (reference sequence). CDR3 length: 16 residues. The CDR3 loop reads CASSYARETVVYGYTF. CDR3 nucleotides: TGTGCCAGCAGTTACGCCCGTGAGACAGTTGTTTATGGCTACACCTTC.

The table lists this clonotype with a few counts. The chain is built from TRBV6-2 or TRBV6-3 and TRBJ2-7; D possibly corresponds to TRBD1 (5 bases). The DNA end is a closer match to TRBJ2-5, so the J assignment may be wrong. The CDR3 length is 14 residues. Germline CDR1 and CDR2: MNHEY and SVGEGT. CDR3 DNA sequence: TGTGCCAGCAGTCCTTGGCAGGGCGGAGAGACCCAGTACTTC. This encodes CASSPWQGGETQYF.